This entry concerns a single T cell receptor beta chain. These data come from a study of blood T cell repertoires in COVID-19. As for the study in general: Specimens from acute and convalescent COVID-19 originated in the United States, Italy and Spain. PBMCs, B-cell-depleted T cells, or T cells provided the cDNA or gDNA that made up the material.

Per the original methods: Researchers report that nucleated cell counts were estimated from reference gene primer amplification. Profiling relied on immunoSEQ multiplex PCR, and the TCRdb table lists in-frame clones only, not all of them. The D gene and trimming were derived from the DNA, and the V and J assignments and clone size from that table. The sample shows about 170,000 clones, around 88% of them seen only once. The CDR3 has 16 amino acids. V lost 0 bases to trimming and J lost 6 bases; unmatched junction nucleotides: 5. CDR1 and CDR2 (germline): MNHNY, SVGAGI (reference sequence). The genes are TRBV6-6 and TRBJ1-2, with 12 bases fitting TRBD1. The TCR comes from a woman aged 70 to 79 who had recovered from COVID-19. The sequenced sample was peripheral blood. CDR3 loop: CASSYSPGQGADGYTF. In nucleotides, the CDR3 is TGTGCCAGCAGTTACTCTCCGGGACAGGGGGCCGATGGCTACACCTTC.